This T cell receptor (beta chain) stems from a study of CDR3 diversity in severe acne (dated by TCRdb to between 2018 and 2020). Libraries were made using PCR. Sequencing instrument: Illumina HiSeq 2000. TCRdb reran the public reads through fastp at Q25 and MiXCR, keeping productive beta chains. Rows with one shared CDR3 protein collapse into an entry with the most common genes and DNA. The sample profile shows around 83,000 distinct CDR3 sequences; roughly 49% of them were found once. Around a tenth of the sample rests with the top ten. A word on this clonotype: Which antigen it targets is not known. This may arise from a read error, as a much more abundant clone is one base away.

Source material: blood. The TCR was taken from a male donor with severe acne vulgaris.

The DNA sequence follows: TGTGCCAGCAGCTTAGCGGGCGGGGCCAGTCAGCCCCAGCATTTT. This gives the protein CASSLAGGASQPQHF. The sequence joins TRBV7-6 to TRBJ1-5; a weak D assignment points to TRBD1 (5 bases agree). Taken from the germline V gene, the CDR1 and CDR2 loops are SGHVS and FNYEAQ. Relative to germline, V is 0 bases shorter and J is 6 bases shorter, with 12 bases between their ends. Inclusive of the bounding cysteine and phenylalanine, the CDR3 is 15 residues long. The CDR3 DNA has 45 bases and is translated from base 1. Reference TRBV7-6 and TRBJ1-5 genes cover what lies past the CDR3, so the full variable domain is GAGVSQSPRYKVTKRGQDVALRCDPISGHVSLYWYRQALGQGPEFLTYFNYEAQQDKSGLPNDRFSAERPEGSISTLTIQRTEQRDSAMYRCASSLAGGASQPQHFGDGTRLSIL.